The entry below gives a single T cell receptor beta chain sequence along with its context. In the study's own analysis: Quantification of nucleated cells was approximated via reference gene primer amplification. The table came from immunoSEQ multiplex PCR; TCRdb's copy has only in-frame clones and leaves some out. That table is the source of V, J and clone size, and D and trimming were worked out from the DNA. The table has around 160,000 clones, roughly 93% seen once; the top ten hold roughly 2%. This record comes from a study of blood T cell repertoires in COVID-19. Study-wide context: Whether acute or convalescent, the COVID-19 samples came from the United States, Italy and Spain. PBMCs, B-cell-depleted T cells, or T cells provided the cDNA or gDNA that made up the material.

The sequenced material came from peripheral blood. This sequence originates from a man aged 18 to 30 with acute or convalescent COVID-19.

CDR3: CASSEDILGQGAWYGYTF. DNA for the CDR3: TGTGCCAGCAGTGAAGATATTTTGGGACAGGGGGCATGGTATGGCTACACCTTC. The chain is built from TRBV2 and TRBJ1-2; 12 positions agree with TRBD1. Germline trimming cut 1 base from V and 5 bases from J; bases unmatched to any gene: 11. The CDR3 is 18 amino acids. Germline V gene data show CDR1 as SNHLY and CDR2 as FYNNEI.